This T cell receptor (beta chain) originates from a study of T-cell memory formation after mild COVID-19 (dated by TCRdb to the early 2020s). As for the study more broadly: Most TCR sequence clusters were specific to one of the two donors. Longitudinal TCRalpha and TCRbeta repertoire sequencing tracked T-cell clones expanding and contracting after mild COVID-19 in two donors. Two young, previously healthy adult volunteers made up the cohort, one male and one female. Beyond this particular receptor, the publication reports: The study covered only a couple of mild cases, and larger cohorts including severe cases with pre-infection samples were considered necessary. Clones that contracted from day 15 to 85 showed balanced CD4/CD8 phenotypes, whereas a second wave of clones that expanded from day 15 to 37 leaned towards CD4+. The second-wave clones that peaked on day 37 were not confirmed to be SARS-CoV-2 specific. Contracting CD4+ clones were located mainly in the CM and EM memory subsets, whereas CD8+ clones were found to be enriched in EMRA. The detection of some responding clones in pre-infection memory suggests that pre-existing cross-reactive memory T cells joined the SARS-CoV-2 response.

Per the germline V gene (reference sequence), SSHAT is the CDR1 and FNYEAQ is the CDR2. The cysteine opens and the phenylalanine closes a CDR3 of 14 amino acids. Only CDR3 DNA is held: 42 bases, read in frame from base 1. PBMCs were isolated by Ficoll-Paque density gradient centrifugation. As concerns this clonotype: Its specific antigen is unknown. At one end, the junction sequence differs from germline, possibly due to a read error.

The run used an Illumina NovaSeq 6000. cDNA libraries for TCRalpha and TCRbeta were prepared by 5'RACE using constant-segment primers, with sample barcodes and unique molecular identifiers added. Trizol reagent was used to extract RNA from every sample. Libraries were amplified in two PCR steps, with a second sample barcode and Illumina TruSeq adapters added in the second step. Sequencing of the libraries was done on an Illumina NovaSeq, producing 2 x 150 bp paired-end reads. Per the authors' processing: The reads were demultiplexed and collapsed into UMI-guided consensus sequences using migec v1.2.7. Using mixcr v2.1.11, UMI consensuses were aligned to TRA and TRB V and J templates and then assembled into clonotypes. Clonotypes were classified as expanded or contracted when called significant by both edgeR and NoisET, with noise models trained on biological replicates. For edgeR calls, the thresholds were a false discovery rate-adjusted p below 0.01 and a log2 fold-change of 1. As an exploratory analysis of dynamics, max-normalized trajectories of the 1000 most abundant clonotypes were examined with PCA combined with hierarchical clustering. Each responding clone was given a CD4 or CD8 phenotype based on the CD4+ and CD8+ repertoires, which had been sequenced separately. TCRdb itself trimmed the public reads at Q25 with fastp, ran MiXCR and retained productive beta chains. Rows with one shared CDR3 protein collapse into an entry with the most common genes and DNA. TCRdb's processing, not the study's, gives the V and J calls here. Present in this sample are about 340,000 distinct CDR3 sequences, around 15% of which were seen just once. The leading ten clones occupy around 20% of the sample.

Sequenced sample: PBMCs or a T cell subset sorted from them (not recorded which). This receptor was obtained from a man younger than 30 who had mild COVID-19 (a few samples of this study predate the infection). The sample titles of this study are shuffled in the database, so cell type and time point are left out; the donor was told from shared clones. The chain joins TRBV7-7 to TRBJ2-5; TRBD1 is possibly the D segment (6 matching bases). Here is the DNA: TGTGCTAGCAGTTCACAGGGTGTGGGGGAGACCCAGTACTTC. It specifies CASSSQGVGETQYF.